Below, 18 T cell receptor beta chains from the same sample are listed, as sequenced in a study of control samples from healthy donors and cancer patients. Sequencing was performed with immunoSEQ multiplex PCR; in TCRdb, only in-frame clones are kept and a portion is missing. The table shows 150,000 to 200,000 clones, with roughly 89% occurring only once. What was sequenced was blood. The receptors shown here come from a woman aged 45-65 years in good health.

This chain uses TRBV9 with TRBJ1-1, with TRBD1 identical over 7 bases. The V gene's germline CDR1 is SGDLS and CDR2 YYNGEE. This CDR3 is 16 amino acids long. The J segment lost 0 bases and the V segment lost 3 bases, leaving 8 bases of the junction unmatched. The chain's CDR3 is CASSGPSTGMNTEAFF. CDR3 coding DNA: TGTGCCAGCAGCGGACCCTCGACAGGGATGAACACTGAAGCTTTCTTT.

The chain has TRBV27 and TRBJ2-6; unclear D gene. CDR1 is MNHEY, CDR2 SMNVEV, per germline (reference sequence). The CDR3 sequence is 15 residues long. Trimming took 8 bases from V and 3 from J, leaving 14 bases between them. The CDR3 loop reads CASLLEGNGANVLTF. The DNA of the CDR3 is TGTGCCAGCCTTCTCGAAGGGAATGGGGCCAACGTCCTGACTTTC.

V and J are TRBV14 and TRBJ2-6, with D tentatively TRBD1 or TRBD2 (5 bases each). The CDR3 loop spans 18 amino acids. The V end was cut by 0 bases, the J end by 0 bases, with 12 bases between. Looked up from germline, CDR1 is SGHDN and CDR2 is FVKESK. The CDR3 region is CASSQEVWGSSGANVLTF. The CDR3 nucleotides are TGTGCCAGCAGCCAAGAAGTTTGGGGGAGCTCTGGGGCCAACGTCCTGACTTTC.

The chain couples TRBV28 to TRBJ1-4, with 9 positions matching TRBD1. The CDR3 covers 15 residues. V lost 6 bases, J lost 13 bases, and 15 bases stayed unmatched. Germline CDR1 MDHEN, CDR2 SYDVKM. DNA for the CDR3: TGTGCCAGCAGCGTCCGGGACAGGGCAGATCAAGGACTGTTTTTT. The encoded protein is CASSVRDRADQGLFF.

The J gene is TRBJ2-3, the V gene TRBV5-5; D gene uncertain. This CDR3 is built from 13 residues. Germline V gene sequence: CDR1 SGHKS, CDR2 YYEKEE (reference sequence). The V and J ends lost 0 bases and 0 bases respectively, with 2 bases between them. In DNA form, the CDR3 reads TGTGCCAGCAGCTTGGTAAGCACAGATACGCAGTATTTT. It encodes CASSLVSTDTQYF.

The chain recombines TRBV11-2 with TRBJ2-5, with 10 nucleotides matching TRBD2. V shed 1 base, J shed 5 bases, and the junction held 10 bases outside the gene matches. Per germline, CDR1 SGHAT and CDR2 FQNNGV. There are 17 residues in the CDR3. The CDR3 DNA reads TGTGCCAGCAGCTTAGGCCCCCTAGCGGGGGAGGGGGAGACCCAGTACTTC. Its protein product is CASSLGPLAGEGETQYF.

This sequence joins TRBV7-3 and TRBJ2-1, with 8 bases matching TRBD2. The V and J ends lost 7 bases and 10 bases, in that order; junction bases with no gene match: 12. The germline CDR1 and CDR2 sequences are SGHTA and FQGTGA. This CDR3 is built from 14 residues. CDR3 DNA sequence: TGTGCCAGCAAACAAGCGGGAGCAAATTCGGAGCAGTTCTTC. This encodes CASKQAGANSEQFF.

The chain uses TRBV9 and TRBJ2-4; no definite D call. V lost 0 bases to trimming and J lost 0 bases, with 4 bases between them. Germline values: CDR1 SGDLS, CDR2 YYNGEE. The CDR3 length is 14 residues. CDR3 in amino acids: CASSVGTAKNIQYF. The CDR3 coding sequence is TGTGCCAGCAGCGTAGGGACAGCCAAAAACATTCAGTACTTC.

The chain uses TRBV28 and TRBJ1-2; 9 bases agree with TRBD1. J gave up 9 bases and V 3 bases, and 8 bases lay outside the gene matches. CDR3 length: 14 residues. Per the germline V gene, CDR1 is MDHEN and CDR2 is SYDVKM. The CDR3 loop reads CASSFWTGARSYTF. In nucleotides, the CDR3 is TGTGCCAGCAGTTTCTGGACAGGGGCGAGGAGCTACACCTTC.

This chain joins TRBV27 and TRBJ1-2, with D possibly TRBD1 on 6 matching bases. This CDR3 comprises 14 residues. Per the germline V gene, CDR1 is MNHEY and CDR2 is SMNVEV (reference sequence). V lost 8 bases to trimming and J lost 4 bases, with 17 bases between them. CDR3 residues: CASRPRGGPYGYTF. Here the CDR3 DNA reads TGTGCCAGCCGCCCCCGGGGGGGGCCCTATGGCTACACCTTC.

This chain joins TRBV28 and TRBJ1-3, with 8 bases lining up with TRBD1. Germline V gene sequence: CDR1 MDHEN, CDR2 SYDVKM. With 5 bases clipped from V and 0 bases from J, the junction kept 6 bases outside the gene matches. The CDR3 is 16 amino acids. The CDR3 reads CASSLRTGPSGNTIYF. As DNA, the CDR3 is TGTGCCAGCAGTCTCCGGACAGGGCCCTCTGGAAACACCATATATTTT.

The chain joins TRBV28 to TRBJ2-5; D may be TRBD2 (6 bases). CDR3 length: 11 residues. Germline CDR1 reads MDHEN; CDR2 reads SYDVKM. Trimming took off 5 bases at V and 9 bases at J, with 10 bases between the two ends. This chain's CDR3 is CASSLREAQYF. In DNA, the CDR3 is TGTGCCAGCAGTCTGAGGGAGGCCCAGTACTTC.

V and J are TRBV24-1 and TRBJ2-2; 8 bases match TRBD1. Per germline, CDR1 KGHDR and CDR2 SFDVKD. V shed 2 bases, J shed 1 base, and the junction held 5 bases outside the gene matches. The CDR3 extends over 17 amino acids. The CDR3 DNA reads TGTGCCACCAGTGATTCCTGGACAGGGTTGAACACCGGGGAGCTGTTTTTT. Translation gives CATSDSWTGLNTGELFF.

The V and J genes are TRBV6-6 and TRBJ1-1; D is unclear. V was trimmed by 6 bases and J by 0 bases, leaving 8 bases between them. There are 13 residues in the CDR3. The germline V gene encodes CDR1 MNHNY and CDR2 SVGAGI (reference sequence). The CDR3: CASSTIVNTEAFF. The CDR3 DNA reads TGTGCCAGCAGCACCATAGTGAACACTGAAGCTTTCTTT.

J is TRBJ2-1 and V is TRBV5-1; 10 bases fit TRBD2. The V gene end was trimmed by 3 bases and the J gene end by 8 bases; junction bases not matched to a gene: 5. The CDR3 covers 14 residues. The germline V gene has CDR1 SGHRS and CDR2 YFSETQ. This CDR3 reads CASSYSGGADEQFF. The CDR3 nucleotides are TGCGCCAGCAGCTACAGCGGGGGGGCAGATGAGCAGTTCTTC.

The J gene is TRBJ2-3, the V gene TRBV15, with TRBD2 matching over 10 bases. The CDR3 totals 19 residues. Trimming removed 3 bases from V and 3 bases from J; junction bases left unmatched: 15. CDR1 is LNHNV, CDR2 YYDKDF, per germline (reference sequence). The DNA for the CDR3 is TGTGCCACCAGCAGCGGGACGGTTACTAGCGGGGTTCCGACAGATACGCAGTATTTT. Amino acid sequence: CATSSGTVTSGVPTDTQYF.

The chain carries TRBV19 and TRBJ1-1; 9 positions match TRBD1. Germline CDR1 LNHDA, CDR2 SQIVND (reference sequence). The CDR3 is 14 amino acids. V shed 5 bases, J shed 1 base, and the junction held 2 bases outside the gene matches. CDR3 amino acids: CASSDRGSNTEAFF. The CDR3 DNA sequence: TGTGCCAGTAGTGACAGGGGGTCGAACACTGAAGCTTTCTTT.

This sequence joins TRBV5-4 and TRBJ1-2, with TRBD1 matching over 8 bases. The junction had 11 bases not matched to a gene; V was cut back by 4 bases and J by 3 bases. The CDR3 totals 16 residues. In germline, CDR1 is SGHNT, CDR2 YYREEE (reference sequence). CDR3: CASSREGGQGYYGYTF. CDR3 coding DNA: TGTGCCAGCAGCCGCGAGGGTGGACAGGGCTACTATGGCTACACCTTC. Full variable domain (outside the CDR3, taken from reference TRBV5-4 and TRBJ1-2): ETGVTQSPTHLIKTRGQQVTLRCSSQSGHNTVSWYQQALGQGPQFIFQYYREEENGRGNFPPRFSGLQFPNYSSELNVNALELDDSALYLCASSREGGQGYYGYTFGSGTRLTVV.